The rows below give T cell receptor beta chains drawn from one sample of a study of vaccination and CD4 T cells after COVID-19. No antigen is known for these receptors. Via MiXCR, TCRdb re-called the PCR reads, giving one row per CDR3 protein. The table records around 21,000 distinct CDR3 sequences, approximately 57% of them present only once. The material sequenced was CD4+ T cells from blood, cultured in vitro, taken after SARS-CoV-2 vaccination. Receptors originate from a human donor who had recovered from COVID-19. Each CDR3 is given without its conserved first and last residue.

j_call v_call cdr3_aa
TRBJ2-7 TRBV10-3 ATQGRSDSYEQY
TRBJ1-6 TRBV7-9 ASSLVRTGSPLH
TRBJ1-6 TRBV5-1 ASSLAHGAGSSYNSPLH
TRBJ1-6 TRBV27 ASSGYNSPLH
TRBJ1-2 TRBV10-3 AISESREGNYGYT
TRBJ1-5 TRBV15 ATSSQLGQYSNQPQH
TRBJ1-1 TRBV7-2 ASSLLLRLTEAF
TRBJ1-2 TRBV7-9 ASSLGSGLGYT
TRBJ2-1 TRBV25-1 ASSGVSYNEQF
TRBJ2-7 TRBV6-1 ASSEAGRWDEQY
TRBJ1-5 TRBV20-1 SAGEGRGNNQPQH
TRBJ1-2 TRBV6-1 ASRRVHSFTYGYT